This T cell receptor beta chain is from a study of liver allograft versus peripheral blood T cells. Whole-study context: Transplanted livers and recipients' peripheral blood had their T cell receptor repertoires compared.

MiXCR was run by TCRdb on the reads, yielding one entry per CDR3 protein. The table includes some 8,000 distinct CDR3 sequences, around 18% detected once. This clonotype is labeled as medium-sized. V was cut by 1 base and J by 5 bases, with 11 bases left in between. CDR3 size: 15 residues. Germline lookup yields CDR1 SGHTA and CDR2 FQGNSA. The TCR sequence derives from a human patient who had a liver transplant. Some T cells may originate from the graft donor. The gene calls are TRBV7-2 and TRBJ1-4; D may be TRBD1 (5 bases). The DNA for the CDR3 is TGTGCCAGCAGCTTAGACGGGGGGTGGAATGAAAAACTGTTTTTT. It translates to CASSLDGGWNEKLFF.